The T cell receptor beta chain described here comes from a study of early T cells in non-severe SARS-CoV-2 infection. On the study more broadly: Chains were unpaired, as sequencing was done on bulk RNA from unsorted whole blood.

This clonotype appeared many times. Its antigen is not identified. Germline CDR1 is MNHNS and CDR2 is SASEGT. This CDR3 contains 14 residues. With 2 bases removed from V and 0 bases from J, the gap between germline ends came to 6 bases. In the library, individual cDNA molecules carried attached unique molecular identifiers. MiXCR was run by TCRdb on the 5' RACE reads, yielding one entry per CDR3 protein. Of over 45,000 distinct CDR3 sequences in the sample, about 6.4% were seen once. Findings and caveats of the study: VDJdb-based matching was biased toward anti-spike CD8 responses and missed private and CD4 specificities.

The chain couples TRBV6-1 to TRBJ2-3; tentatively, D is TRBD1 (6 bases). The specimen comprised whole blood, sampled at baseline. This sequence was found in an adult who was a healthcare worker with PCR-confirmed SARS-CoV-2 infection or an uninfected control (not recorded which). The CDR3 loop is CASSEQGSTDTQYF. The DNA for the CDR3 is TGTGCCAGCAGTGAACAGGGGAGCACAGATACGCAGTATTTT.